These 9 T cell receptor beta chains originate from one sample sequenced in a study of CD8+ T cells in alopecia areata. Extracted RNA was reverse transcribed into cDNA, the sequencing template. Libraries were prepared by immunoSEQ multiplex PCR; TCRdb keeps only in-frame clonotypes and omits some of them. Sampling found around 100,000 clones, none seen once. Sequenced input: lesional skin. All receptors derive from a C3H/HeJ mouse with alopecia areata. Mouse MHC haplotype: H2-k.

On this clone itself: Genes here carry mouse names. The read ends 4 residues shy of where the CDR3 ends; the end is completed using the germline J gene. The V and J genes are TRBV31 and TRBJ2-1; D is perhaps TRBD2 (6 bases). V was shortened by 4 bases and J by 2 bases, with 12 bases between the two germline ends. CDR3 length: 14 amino acids. The germline gives CDR1 GKSSPN, CDR2 SITVG. CDR3 protein: CAWTAGDYYAEQFF. The CDR3 bases that were read are TGTGCCTGGACCGCTGGGGACTACTATGCT.

Many counts were recorded for this clone. Here the gene names and germline are mouse. The DNA ends 4 residues before the CDR3 does, and the rest of the CDR3 is filled in from the germline J gene. J is TRBJ2-3 and V is TRBV1, with D possibly TRBD1 on 6 matching bases. The CDR3 totals 13 residues. CDR1 is NSQYPW, CDR2 LRSPGD, per germline (reference sequence). V lost 4 bases and J lost 1, with 6 bases in between. The covered CDR3 bases are TGCACCTGCAGTGACAGGGGTGCAGAA. Protein product: CTCSDRGAE. The CDR3 in its entirety is CTCSDRGAETLYF.

This clone was detected many times. These gene names are mouse names. Read data end 4 residues before the CDR3 end; the end is taken from the germline J gene. V is TRBV13-3 and J is TRBJ2-2, with TRBD2 matching 7 bases. The CDR3 consists of 17 residues. V lost 0 bases and J lost 0; bases outside the gene matches: 5. CDR1 NNHDY and CDR2 SYVADS come from the germline V gene. The CDR3 region is CASSDEFWGTNTGQLYF. The covered CDR3 bases are TGTGCCAGCAGTGATGAATTCTGGGGGACAAACACCGGG.

Concerning this clone itself: Genes and germline are mouse. The CDR3 DNA, read in part, is TGTGCCAGCAGTTGGACAGGGATAAACACCGGG. Amino acids: CASSWTGINTG. In full, the CDR3 reads CASSWTGINTGQLYF. The chain combines TRBV13-1 with TRBJ2-2; TRBD1 matches at 8 bases. The read halts 4 residues ahead of the CDR3 end, with the missing end drawn from the germline J gene. Germline V gene sequence: CDR1 NSHNY, CDR2 SYGAGN. This CDR3 spans 15 amino acids. V dropped 4 bases and J dropped 1; count of bases not matched to a gene: 3.

Regarding this clone: The gene names given are mouse names. Read sequence stops 4 residues before the CDR3 end, and the germline J gene provides the missing end. The genes are TRBV13-1 and TRBJ2-3; D is uncertain. This CDR3 has 16 residues. V gave up 0 bases and J gave up 0 bases, with 11 bases separating them. Germline-derived CDR1 and CDR2 are NSHNY and SYGAGN. CDR3 DNA, as far as it was read: TGTGCCAGCAGTGATGCGCCAGCTCTTAGTGCAGAA. Translation: CASSDAPALSAE. The entire CDR3 reads CASSDAPALSAETLYF.

This clone was seen only a few times. The gene names here belong to mouse. The observed sequence ends 4 residues before the CDR3 terminus, with the missing tail filled in from the germline J gene. This chain uses TRBV1 with TRBJ1-1, with a tentative D call TRBD1 (5 bases). Trimming removed 0 bases from V and 1 base from J, with 9 bases in between. Germline values: CDR1 NSQYPW, CDR2 LRSPGD (reference sequence). The CDR3 is made up of 15 amino acids. The CDR3 DNA, read in part, is TGCACCTGCAGTGCAGAGTTTCAGGGGAACACA. Translated: CTCSAEFQGNT. The whole CDR3 protein is CTCSAEFQGNTEVFF.

This clone was counted at least ten times. TCRdb's protein sequence differs at residue 12 from the translated DNA; the protein presented here follows the DNA. Germline and genes here are mouse. The read ends 3 residues shy of where the CDR3 ends; the end is completed using the germline J gene. The genes are TRBV19 and TRBJ1-6, with D tentatively TRBD1 (5 bases). TRBJ1-6 is an ORF, and what it does is uncertain. From germline, CDR1 is FNHDT and CDR2 SITEND (reference sequence). V dropped 2 bases and J dropped 0 bases, with 6 bases sitting between them. CDR3 length: 15 residues. This CDR3 reads CASSMTDSYNSPLYF. CDR3 DNA, as far as it was read: TGTGCCAGCAGTATGACAGATTCCTATAATTCGCCC.

This clone was seen only a few times. Gene and germline names: mouse. The read is 4 residues too short to cover the CDR3 end, so that end is filled in from the germline J gene. Distinct nucleotide sequences in the sample also encode this CDR3. V gene TRBV5 combines with J gene TRBJ2-3, with 10 positions matching TRBD2. The CDR3 is made up of 16 amino acids. Germline loops: CDR1 LGHNA, CDR2 YNLKQL (reference sequence). With V trimmed by 0 bases and J by 0 bases, 0 bases remained unmatched. The CDR3 loop reads CASSQEGLGSAETLYF. The sequenced part of the CDR3 DNA is TGTGCCAGCAGCCAAGAGGGACTGGGGAGTGCAGAA.

Turning to this clone: Gene names are mouse gene names. The CDR3 sequence: CASSLTDNYAEQFF. The CDR3 DNA, read in part, is TGTGCTAGCAGTCTGACAGATAACTATGCT. The rearrangement joins TRBV29 to TRBJ2-1, with D tentatively TRBD1 (5 bases). Read data end 4 residues before the CDR3 end; the end is taken from the germline J gene. Deletions cut 5 bases from V and 0 bases from J, with 8 bases between. This CDR3 has 14 residues. Looked up from germline, CDR1 is MSHET and CDR2 is SYDVDS. The whole variable domain, filled in from reference TRBV29 and TRBJ2-1, reads DMKVTQMPRYLIKRMGENVLLECGQDMSHETMYWYRQDPGLGLQLIYISYDVDSNSEGDIPKGYRVSRKKREHFSLILDSAKTNQTSVYFCASSLTDNYAEQFFGPGTRLTVL.